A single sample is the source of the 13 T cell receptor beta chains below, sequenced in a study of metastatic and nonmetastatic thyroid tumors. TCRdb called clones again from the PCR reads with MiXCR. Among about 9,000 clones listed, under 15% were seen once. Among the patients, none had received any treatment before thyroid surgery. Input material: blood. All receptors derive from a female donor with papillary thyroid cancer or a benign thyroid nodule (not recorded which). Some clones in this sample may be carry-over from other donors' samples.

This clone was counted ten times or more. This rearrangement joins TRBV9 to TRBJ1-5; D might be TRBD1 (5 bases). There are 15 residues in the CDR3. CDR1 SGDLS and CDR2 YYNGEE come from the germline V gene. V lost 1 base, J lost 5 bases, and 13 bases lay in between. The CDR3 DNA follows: TGTGCCAGCAGCGTAAGCGGGGACCGACATCAGCCCCAGCATTTT. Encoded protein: CASSVSGDRHQPQHF.

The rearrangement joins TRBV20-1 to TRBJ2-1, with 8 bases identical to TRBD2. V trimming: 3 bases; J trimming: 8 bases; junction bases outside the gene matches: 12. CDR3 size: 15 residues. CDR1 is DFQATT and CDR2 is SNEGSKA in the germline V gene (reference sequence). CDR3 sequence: CSARGDSGNSYEQFF. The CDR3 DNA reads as TGCAGTGCTAGGGGGGATAGCGGGAATAGCTATGAGCAGTTCTTC.

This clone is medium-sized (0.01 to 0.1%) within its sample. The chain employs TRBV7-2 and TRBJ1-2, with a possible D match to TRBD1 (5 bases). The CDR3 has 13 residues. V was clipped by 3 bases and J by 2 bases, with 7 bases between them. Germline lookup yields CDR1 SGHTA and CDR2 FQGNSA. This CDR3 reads CASSLGPNYGYTF. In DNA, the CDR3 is TGTGCCAGCAGCTTGGGGCCCAACTATGGCTACACCTTC. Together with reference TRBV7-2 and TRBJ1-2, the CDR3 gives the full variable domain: GAGVSQSPSNKVTEKGKDVELRCDPISGHTALYWYRQSLGQGLEFLIYFQGNSAPDKSGLPSDRFSAERTGGSVSTLTIQRTQQEDSAVYLCASSLGPNYGYTFGSGTRLTVV.

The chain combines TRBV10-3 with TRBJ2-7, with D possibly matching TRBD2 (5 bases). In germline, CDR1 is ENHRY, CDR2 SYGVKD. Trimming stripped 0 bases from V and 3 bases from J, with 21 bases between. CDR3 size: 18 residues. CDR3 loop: CAISESGSWTSDYYEQYF. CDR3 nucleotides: TGTGCCATCAGTGAGTCGGGCTCGTGGACTTCAGACTACTACGAGCAGTACTTC.

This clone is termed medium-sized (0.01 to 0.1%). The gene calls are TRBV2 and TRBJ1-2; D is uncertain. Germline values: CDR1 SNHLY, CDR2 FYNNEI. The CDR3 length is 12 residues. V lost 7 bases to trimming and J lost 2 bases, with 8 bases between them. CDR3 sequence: CASKIGNYGYTF. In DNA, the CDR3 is TGTGCCAGCAAAATAGGGAACTATGGCTACACCTTC.

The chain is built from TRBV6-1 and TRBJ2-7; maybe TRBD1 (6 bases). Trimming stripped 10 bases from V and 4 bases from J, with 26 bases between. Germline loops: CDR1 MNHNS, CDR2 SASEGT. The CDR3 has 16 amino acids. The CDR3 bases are TGTGCCACCCTTCCGGAGGCGAATGGGGGCGGGTACGAGCAGTACTTC. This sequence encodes CATLPEANGGGYEQYF.

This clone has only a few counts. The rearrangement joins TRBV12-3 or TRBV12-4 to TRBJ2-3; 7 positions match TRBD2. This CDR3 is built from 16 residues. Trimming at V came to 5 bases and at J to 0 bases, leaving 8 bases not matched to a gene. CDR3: CASSPAGTTSTDTQYF. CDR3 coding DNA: TGTGCCAGCAGTCCGGCCGGGACTACGAGCACAGATACGCAGTATTTT.

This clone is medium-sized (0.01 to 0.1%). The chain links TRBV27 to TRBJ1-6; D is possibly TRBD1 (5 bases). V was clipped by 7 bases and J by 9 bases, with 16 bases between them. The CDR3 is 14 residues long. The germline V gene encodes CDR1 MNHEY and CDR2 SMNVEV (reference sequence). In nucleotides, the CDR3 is TGTGCCAGCACCTCGGGGACCCGGGCTTCACCCCTCCACTTT. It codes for CASTSGTRASPLHF.

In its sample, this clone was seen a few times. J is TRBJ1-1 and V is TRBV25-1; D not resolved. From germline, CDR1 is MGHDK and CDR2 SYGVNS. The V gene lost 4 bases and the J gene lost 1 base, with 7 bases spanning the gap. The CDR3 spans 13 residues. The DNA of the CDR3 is TGTGCCAGCAGTGTTGAGAGGAACACTGAAGCTTTCTTT. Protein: CASSVERNTEAFF.

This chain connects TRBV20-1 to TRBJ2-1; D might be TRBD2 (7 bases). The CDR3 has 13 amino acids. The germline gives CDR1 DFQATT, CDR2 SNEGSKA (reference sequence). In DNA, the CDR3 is TGCATTTCCCCCTGGGGGGGGCACAATGAGCAGTTCTTC. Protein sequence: CISPWGGHNEQFF.

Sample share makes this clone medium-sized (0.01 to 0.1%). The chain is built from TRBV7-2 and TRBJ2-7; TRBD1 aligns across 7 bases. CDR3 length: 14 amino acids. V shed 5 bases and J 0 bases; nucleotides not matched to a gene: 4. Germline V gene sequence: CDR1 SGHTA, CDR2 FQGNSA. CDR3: CASSRDSFSYEQYF. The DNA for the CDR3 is TGTGCCAGCAGCCGGGACAGTTTCTCCTACGAGCAGTACTTC.

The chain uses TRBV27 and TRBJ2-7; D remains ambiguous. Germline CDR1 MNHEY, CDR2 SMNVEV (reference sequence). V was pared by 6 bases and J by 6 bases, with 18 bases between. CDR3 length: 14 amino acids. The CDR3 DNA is TGTGCCAGCAGCGACGGAGTAGTTTGGGCCGAGCAGTACTTC. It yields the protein CASSDGVVWAEQYF.

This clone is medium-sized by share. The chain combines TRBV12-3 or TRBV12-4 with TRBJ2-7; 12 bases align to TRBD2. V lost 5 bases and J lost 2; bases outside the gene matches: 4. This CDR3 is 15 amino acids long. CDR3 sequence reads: CASSETSGRTYEQYF. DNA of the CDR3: TGTGCCAGCAGTGAGACTAGCGGGAGAACCTACGAGCAGTACTTC.